This T cell receptor (beta chain) is from a study of blood T cells in healthy people across ages. Findings of the study overall: Researchers said unsorted PBMCs prevented a conclusive naive versus antigen-experienced comparison. TCR beta diversity correlated strongly with naive T cell percentage. Higher diversity and more naive CD4+ cells were features of long-lived donors, compared to aged donors.

This clonotype came up many times. The antigen is not known. Trimming took off 4 bases at V and 1 base at J, with 12 bases between the two ends. The germline V gene has CDR1 SGHVS and CDR2 FNYEAQ. This CDR3 is built from 15 residues. The use of a sample-barcoded 5' primer and a J-beta primer mix characterized a second PCR of roughly 6 to 12 cycles. One entry per CDR3 protein results from TCRdb running MiXCR on the 5' RACE reads. This sample has approximately 810,000 distinct CDR3 sequences, with about 30% found just once. Sequenced input: blood. This receptor was taken from a woman aged 80 or over in good health. The chain uses TRBV7-6 and TRBJ2-3; D is perhaps TRBD1 or TRBD2 (5 bases each). The CDR3 DNA is TGTGCCAGCAGCTCCCCCCAGGGAGGCACAGATACGCAGTATTTT. It yields the protein CASSSPQGGTDTQYF.